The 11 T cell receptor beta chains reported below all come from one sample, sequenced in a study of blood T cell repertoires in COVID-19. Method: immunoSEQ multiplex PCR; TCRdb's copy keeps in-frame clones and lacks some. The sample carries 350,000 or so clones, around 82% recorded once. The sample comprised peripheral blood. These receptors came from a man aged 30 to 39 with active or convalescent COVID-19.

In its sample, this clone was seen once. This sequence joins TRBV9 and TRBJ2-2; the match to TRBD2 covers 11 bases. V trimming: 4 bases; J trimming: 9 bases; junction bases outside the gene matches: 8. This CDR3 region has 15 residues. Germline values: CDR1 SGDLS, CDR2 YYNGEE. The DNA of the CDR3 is TGTGCCAGCAGCCCGGGACTAGCGGAACACCGGGAGCTGTTTTTT. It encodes CASSPGLAEHRELFF.

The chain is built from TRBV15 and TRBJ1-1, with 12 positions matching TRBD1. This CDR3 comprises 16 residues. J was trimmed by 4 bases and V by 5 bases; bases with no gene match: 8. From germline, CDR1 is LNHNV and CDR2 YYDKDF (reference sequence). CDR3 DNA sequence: TGTGCCACCAGCGCCCGGGACAGGGGGCAAGGCACTGAAGCTTTCTTT. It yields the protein CATSARDRGQGTEAFF.

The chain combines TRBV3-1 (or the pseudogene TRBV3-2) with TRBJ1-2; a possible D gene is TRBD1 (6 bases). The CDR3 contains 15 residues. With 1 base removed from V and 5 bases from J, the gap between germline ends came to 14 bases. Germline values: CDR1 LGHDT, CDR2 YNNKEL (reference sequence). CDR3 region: CASSQGTDRYYGYTF. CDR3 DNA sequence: TGTGCCAGCAGCCAAGGGACGGACAGATATTATGGCTACACCTTC.

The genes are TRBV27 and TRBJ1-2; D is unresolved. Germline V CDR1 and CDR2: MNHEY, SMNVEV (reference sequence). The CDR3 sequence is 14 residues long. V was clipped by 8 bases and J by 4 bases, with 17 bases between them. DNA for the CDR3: TGTGCCAGCGGGAAAACCGGGAAGTTCTATGGCTACACCTTC. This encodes CASGKTGKFYGYTF.

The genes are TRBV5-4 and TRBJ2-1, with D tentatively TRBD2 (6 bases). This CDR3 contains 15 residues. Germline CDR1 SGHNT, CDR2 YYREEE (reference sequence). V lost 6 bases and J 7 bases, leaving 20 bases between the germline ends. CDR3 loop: CASTPTAGRRNEQFF. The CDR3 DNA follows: TGTGCCAGCACTCCAACCGCGGGAAGACGGAATGAGCAGTTCTTC.

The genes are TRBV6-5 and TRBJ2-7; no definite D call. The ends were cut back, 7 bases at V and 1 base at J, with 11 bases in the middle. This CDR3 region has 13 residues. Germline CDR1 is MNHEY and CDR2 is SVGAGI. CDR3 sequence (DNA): TGTGCCAGCATACCGGGTGATTCCTACGAGCAGTACTTC. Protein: CASIPGDSYEQYF.

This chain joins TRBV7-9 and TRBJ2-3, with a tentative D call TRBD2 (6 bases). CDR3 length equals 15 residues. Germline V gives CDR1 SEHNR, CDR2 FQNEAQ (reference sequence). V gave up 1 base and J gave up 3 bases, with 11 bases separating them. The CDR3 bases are TGTGCCAGCAGCTTAGTGGGGGGAGCTACAGATACGCAGTATTTT. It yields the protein CASSLVGGATDTQYF.

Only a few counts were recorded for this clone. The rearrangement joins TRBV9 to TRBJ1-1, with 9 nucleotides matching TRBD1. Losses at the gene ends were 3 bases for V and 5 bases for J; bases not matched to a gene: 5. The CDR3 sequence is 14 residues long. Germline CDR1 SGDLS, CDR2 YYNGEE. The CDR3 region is CASSAHRGRTEAFF. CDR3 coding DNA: TGTGCCAGCAGCGCCCACAGGGGGCGGACTGAAGCTTTCTTT.

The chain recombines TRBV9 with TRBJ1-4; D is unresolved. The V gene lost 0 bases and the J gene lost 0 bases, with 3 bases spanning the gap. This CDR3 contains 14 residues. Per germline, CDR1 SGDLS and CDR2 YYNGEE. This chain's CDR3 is CASSVATTNEKLFF. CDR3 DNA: TGTGCCAGCAGCGTAGCAACAACTAATGAAAAACTGTTTTTT. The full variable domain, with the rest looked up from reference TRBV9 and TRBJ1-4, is DSGVTQTPKHLITATGQRVTLRCSPRSGDLSVYWYQQSLDQGLQFLIQYYNGEERAKGNILERFSAQQFPDLHSELNLSSLELGDSALYFCASSVATTNEKLFFGSGTQLSVL.

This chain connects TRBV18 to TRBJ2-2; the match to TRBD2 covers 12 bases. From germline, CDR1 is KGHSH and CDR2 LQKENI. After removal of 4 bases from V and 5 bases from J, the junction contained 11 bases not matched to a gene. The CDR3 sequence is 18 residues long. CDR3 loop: CASSRRLAGDSRTGELFF. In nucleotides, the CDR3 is TGTGCCAGCTCACGGCGACTAGCGGGAGATTCAAGGACCGGGGAGCTGTTTTTT.

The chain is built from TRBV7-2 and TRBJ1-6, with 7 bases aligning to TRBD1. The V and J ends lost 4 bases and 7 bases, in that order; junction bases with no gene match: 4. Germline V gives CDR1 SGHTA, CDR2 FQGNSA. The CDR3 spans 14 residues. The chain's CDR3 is CASSYRGRNSPLHF. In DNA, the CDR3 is TGTGCCAGCAGCTACAGGGGACGCAATTCACCCCTCCACTTT.